The 24 T cell receptor beta chains listed next were all sequenced from one sample in a study of blood T cell repertoires in COVID-19 (TCRdb year 2020). Receptor libraries were prepared by the immunoSEQ multiplex PCR assay. Not all clones reach the TCRdb copy of this immuneACCESS table, which keeps in-frame sequences only. Checked studies attribute under half of the gap to unresolved V genes and leave the rest unexplained. Here the sample has some 260,000 clones; over 70% occur a single time. Jointly, the top ten make up 10% of the sample. Sequencing was performed on peripheral blood. Receptor source: a woman aged 70 to 79 with COVID-19, enrolled during active disease.

CDR3: CASSLRLAGGPSYEQYF. The CDR3 DNA is TGCGCCAGCAGCTTAAGACTAGCGGGAGGTCCCTCCTACGAGCAGTACTTC. The J gene is TRBJ2-7, the V gene TRBV5-1; 13 bases map to TRBD2. This CDR3 comprises 17 residues. The germline V gene has CDR1 SGHRS and CDR2 YFSETQ. V was clipped by 2 bases and J by 0 bases; unmatched bases: 5.

This clone appeared a few times. The chain couples TRBV11-3 to TRBJ2-6; 8 bases line up with TRBD2. V was pared by 5 bases and J by 3 bases, with 3 bases of the junction left unmatched. CDR1 is SGHNT, CDR2 YENEEA, per germline. This CDR3 comprises 15 residues. CDR3 residues: CASSRGGLGANVLTF. In nucleotides, the CDR3 is TGTGCCAGCAGCCGGGGGGGCCTTGGGGCCAACGTCCTGACTTTC.

The CDR3 loop reads CASSLVRDTADTIYF. In DNA form, the CDR3 reads TGTGCCAGCTCACTAGTCCGGGACACAGCTGACACCATATATTTT. The V and J genes are TRBV18 and TRBJ1-3; the D gene is possibly TRBD1 (6 bases). V lost 4 bases and J lost 8, with 18 bases in between. There are 15 residues in the CDR3. Per germline, CDR1 KGHSH and CDR2 LQKENI.

The chain recombines TRBV5-1 with TRBJ1-3; D possibly corresponds to TRBD1 (6 bases). CDR3 length equals 14 residues. The germline gives CDR1 SGHRS, CDR2 YFSETQ. V gave up 4 bases and J gave up 4 bases, with 12 bases separating them. The CDR3 protein is CASSHGQRGNTIYF. DNA of the CDR3: TGCGCCAGCAGCCACGGACAGCGAGGAAACACCATATATTTT.

The V call is TRBV15, the J call TRBJ2-2; D gene uncertain. The CDR3 spans 14 residues. V was pared by 0 bases and J by 9 bases, with 11 bases between. Germline-derived CDR1 and CDR2 are LNHNV and YYDKDF (reference sequence). In nucleotides, the CDR3 is TGTGCCACCAGCAGAGAGTTAAGGAGCCGGGAGCTGTTTTTT. As protein: CATSRELRSRELFF. Using reference TRBV15 and TRBJ2-2 for the parts outside the CDR3, the full variable domain is DAMVIQNPRYQVTQFGKPVTLSCSQTLNHNVMYWYQQKSSQAPKLLFHYYDKDFNNEADTPDNFQSRRPNTSFCFLDIRSPGLGDTAMYLCATSRELRSRELFFGEGSRLTVL.

The chain combines TRBV6-2 or TRBV6-3 with TRBJ2-1; D is perhaps TRBD2 (5 bases). Germline-derived CDR1 and CDR2 are MNHEY and SVGEGT. The V end was cut by 5 bases, the J end by 6 bases, with 8 bases between. The CDR3 has 12 residues. CDR3 sequence: CASSLAGNEQFF. CDR3 coding DNA: TGTGCCAGCAGTCTCGCGGGCAATGAGCAGTTCTTC.

CDR3 in amino acids: CASSQSDRSYTEAFF. The DNA of the CDR3 is TGTGCCAGCAGCCAGTCGGACAGGAGTTACACTGAAGCTTTCTTT. V usage is TRBV3-1 (or the pseudogene TRBV3-2) and J usage is TRBJ1-1; 7 nucleotides agree with TRBD1. Unmatched junction bases numbered 7, after V lost 3 bases and J lost 3 bases. Germline-derived CDR1 and CDR2 are LGHDT and YNNKEL (reference sequence). The CDR3 totals 15 residues.

This rearrangement joins TRBV6-5 to TRBJ1-3; D unclear. Trimming took off 1 base at V and 8 bases at J, with 12 bases between the two ends. The germline V gene encodes CDR1 MNHEY and CDR2 SVGAGI. The CDR3 spans 14 residues. The CDR3 reads CASSYLEGADTIYF. As DNA, the CDR3 is TGTGCCAGCAGTTACTTGGAGGGTGCGGACACCATATATTTT.

The chain links TRBV6-7 to TRBJ1-5, with D possibly being TRBD1 (5 bases). TRBV6-7 carries the ORF label, with uncertain function. V was clipped by 0 bases and J by 4 bases, with 16 bases between them. This CDR3 has 17 amino acids. CDR3 sequence reads: CASSYSNWGGQNQPQHF. For the CDR3, the DNA is TGTGCCAGCAGTTACTCGAACTGGGGGGGTCAAAATCAGCCCCAGCATTTT.

The chain is built from TRBV28 and TRBJ1-2; tentatively, D is TRBD1 (5 bases). V lost 1 base and J 2 bases, leaving 11 bases between the germline ends. The CDR3 has 15 residues. CDR1 is MDHEN and CDR2 is SYDVKM in the germline V gene. The CDR3 coding sequence is TGTGCCAGCAGTTTATCAGGGAGGAGGAACTATGGCTACACCTTC. Its protein product is CASSLSGRRNYGYTF.

The rearrangement joins TRBV27 to TRBJ2-3; 7 positions agree with TRBD1. The CDR3 is made up of 16 amino acids. CDR1 MNHEY and CDR2 SMNVEV come from the germline V gene (reference sequence). Unmatched junction bases numbered 8, after V lost 4 bases and J lost 1 base. The CDR3 nucleotides read TGTGCCAGCAGTTCAAATACAGGGGCAGGCACAGATACGCAGTATTTT. It yields the protein CASSSNTGAGTDTQYF.

The chain is built from TRBV5-1 and TRBJ1-4, with TRBD1 matching 7 bases. The CDR3 spans 14 residues. V lost 4 bases and J lost 8; bases outside the gene matches: 8. Germline CDR1 reads SGHRS; CDR2 reads YFSETQ. This CDR3 is CASSTDRRGEKLFF. For the CDR3, the DNA is TGCGCCAGCAGCACGGACAGGCGGGGCGAAAAACTGTTTTTT.

The V call is TRBV5-5, the J call TRBJ2-6; D is possibly TRBD1 (6 bases). Germline-derived CDR1 and CDR2 are SGHKS and YYEKEE (reference sequence). CDR3 size: 17 residues. Trimming removed 4 bases from V and 0 bases from J, with 14 bases in between. CDR3 loop: CASSRQGPISGANVLTF. Here the CDR3 DNA reads TGTGCCAGCAGCCGCCAGGGGCCCATCTCTGGGGCCAACGTCCTGACTTTC.

This chain joins TRBV19 and TRBJ1-5; tentative D call: TRBD1 (6 bases). Trimming stripped 8 bases from V and 2 bases from J, with 25 bases between. The CDR3 totals 18 residues. Germline lookup yields CDR1 LNHDA and CDR2 SQIVND (reference sequence). For the CDR3, the DNA is TGTGCCAGTTCCGACCGGGAAGGGGTAAAGGGGGGCAATCAGCCCCAGCATTTT. Translated, it gives CASSDREGVKGGNQPQHF.

The V call is TRBV11-2, the J call TRBJ1-2; D is undetermined. Deletions cut 7 bases from V and 12 bases from J, with 18 bases between. This CDR3 has 12 residues. CDR1 SGHAT and CDR2 FQNNGV come from the germline V gene. The CDR3 spells CASTPLIAEHTF. The CDR3 DNA follows: TGTGCCAGCACCCCGTTAATAGCAGAGCACACCTTC.

V gene TRBV5-1 combines with J gene TRBJ1-1; D is possibly TRBD1 (6 bases). This CDR3 has 15 residues. V was pared by 1 base and J by 1 base, with 11 bases between. Germline lookup yields CDR1 SGHRS and CDR2 YFSETQ. The CDR3 DNA follows: TGCGCCAGCAGCTTGACAGGGCCTGGGAACACTGAAGCTTTCTTT. Its protein is CASSLTGPGNTEAFF.

The rearrangement links TRBV4-2 to TRBJ2-7, with D perhaps matching TRBD2 (7 bases). CDR1 is LGHNA, CDR2 YNFKEQ, per germline. V was pared by 0 bases and J by 9 bases, with 27 bases between. The CDR3 covers 18 residues. The CDR3 sequence is CASSQDSGGIGTNSRQYF. Here the CDR3 DNA reads TGTGCCAGCAGCCAAGATTCGGGGGGAATTGGGACAAACAGTCGGCAGTACTTC.

This clone was seen only once. The V call is TRBV7-9, the J call TRBJ2-1; 10 bases are a match to TRBD2. The trim removed 4 bases at V and 5 bases at J, leaving 5 bases unmatched. The CDR3 loop spans 15 amino acids. CDR1 SEHNR and CDR2 FQNEAQ come from the germline V gene (reference sequence). CDR3 DNA sequence: TGTGCCAGCAGCTCCCGGACTAGCGGAAACAATGAGCAGTTCTTC. It translates to CASSSRTSGNNEQFF.

The V and J genes are TRBV3-1 (or the pseudogene TRBV3-2) and TRBJ1-2, with 7 bases that match TRBD1. The germline CDR1 and CDR2 sequences are LGHDT and YNNKEL (reference sequence). The CDR3 is made up of 14 amino acids. J lost 8 bases, V lost 3 bases, and 9 bases had no gene match. CDR3 nucleotides: TGTGCCAGCAGCCAGCTAACAGGGGTAGACGGCTACACCTTC. Translation: CASSQLTGVDGYTF.

The J gene is TRBJ1-2, the V gene TRBV5-1; TRBD1 matches 7 bases. The CDR3 has 12 amino acids. Germline V gene lookup returns CDR1 SGHRS and CDR2 YFSETQ. Losses at the gene ends were 0 bases for V and 9 bases for J; bases not matched to a gene: 2. The CDR3 sequence: CASSLEQGSYTF. The CDR3 nucleotides read TGCGCCAGCAGCTTGGAACAGGGGAGCTACACCTTC.

This chain connects TRBV3-1 (or the pseudogene TRBV3-2) to TRBJ1-5; D gene ambiguous. The V and J ends lost 2 bases and 5 bases respectively, with 13 bases between them. CDR1 is LGHDT and CDR2 is YNNKEL in the germline V gene (reference sequence). The CDR3 is 15 residues long. CDR3 nucleotide sequence: TGTGCCAGCAGCCAATTCCTGACGGGAGATCAGCCCCAGCATTTT. This encodes CASSQFLTGDQPQHF.

The chain recombines TRBV3-1 (or the pseudogene TRBV3-2) with TRBJ2-5, with D maybe TRBD1 (6 bases). The V gene's germline CDR1 is LGHDT and CDR2 YNNKEL (reference sequence). V lost 1 base and J 5 bases, leaving 11 bases between the germline ends. This CDR3 region has 14 residues. CDR3 DNA: TGTGCCAGCAGCCAAGTAAACAGGGAGGAGACCCAGTACTTC. This encodes CASSQVNREETQYF.

The chain has TRBV12-3 or TRBV12-4 and TRBJ1-2, with D hard to call. This CDR3 is built from 13 residues. V was trimmed by 3 bases and J by 4 bases, leaving 9 bases between them. CDR3 DNA: TGTGCCAGCAGTTTCGTACAGAGCTATGGCTACACCTTC. It specifies CASSFVQSYGYTF.

The V call is TRBV15, the J call TRBJ2-3, with D hard to call. The CDR3 spans 13 residues. The germline V gene has CDR1 LNHNV and CDR2 YYDKDF (reference sequence). Between the trimmed V and J ends, which lost 4 bases and 4 bases, there was a span of 9 bases. The CDR3 bases are TGTGCCACCAGCACCTTCTTCCCAGATACGCAGTATTTT. Translating it yields CATSTFFPDTQYF.